This T cell receptor (beta chain) was sequenced for a study of cytomegalovirus exposure and HLA in healthy donors. A word on this clone: Antigen unknown.

General observations from the study: Researchers left out some V segments, among them TRBV6-2 and TRBV6-3, as indistinguishable. Reportedly, HLA-A and HLA-B alleles of most subjects were accurately predicted from TCR beta. Some TCR beta chains (about 180 of them) were listed as cytomegalovirus-associated. Among CMV-associated TCR beta chains, most appeared HLA-restricted in a later analysis.

Germline V CDR1 and CDR2: MGHRA, YSYEKL. CDR3 length equals 14 residues. Trimming cost V 0 bases and J 11 bases; bases outside gene matches: 6. PCR amplification relied on 60 Vbeta primers (plus 13 Jbeta primers). TCRdb's table, derived via immunoSEQ multiplex PCR, lists solely in-frame clones and lacks some. The sample consists of roughly 120,000 clones, about four fifths of them appearing once. The sample taken for sequencing was PBMCs. The rearrangement joins TRBV4-1 to TRBJ2-3, with 9 positions matching TRBD2. The source is a human donor in good health. The CDR3 loop is CASSQDPSGVVQYF. CDR3 bases: TGCGCCAGCAGCCAAGATCCTAGCGGGGTAGTGCAGTATTTT.